This T cell receptor (beta chain) was obtained from a study of shared clonotypes between healthy human individuals. Background on the study: For every donor, three CD4 naive, three CD4 memory, two CD8 naive and one CD8 memory plates were used. Study-wide results and caveats: Against clonotypes common to all four donors, non-shared ones had lower generation probabilities.

It was CD45RO-negative cells, positively selected for CCR7, that made up naive CD8 cells, with terminally differentiated effector memory CD45RA+ cells excluded. Per sorted-subset replicate PCR, input was 150 to 250 ng DNA, representing tens of thousands of T cell genomes. Source study methods: As immunoSEQ supplied junction-only sequences (without quality scores), filtering differed. Some clones are missing from TCRdb's copy, which holds only in-frame ones; the method was immunoSEQ multiplex PCR. That table gives V, J and clone size, and the DNA gave D and trimming. The top ten clones hold roughly 1% of a sample with nearly 2 million clones, about 95% of them seen once. This clone was observed a single time. Its antigen remains unknown. Germline lookup yields CDR1 LNHDA and CDR2 SQIVND (reference sequence). V lost 2 bases and J lost 1; bases outside the gene matches: 2. CDR3 length equals 15 residues.

The sample was naive CD8+ T cells sorted from blood. The source is a young man in good health. This chain links TRBV19 with TRBJ2-1; 7 bases map to TRBD1. The CDR3 DNA reads TGTGCCAGTAGTATATTACAGGGGTCCTACAATGAGCAGTTCTTC. Residues: CASSILQGSYNEQFF.